Following are 32 T cell receptor beta chains from one sample sequenced in a study of blood T cells in healthy people across ages. A second 7 to 11 cycle PCR used barcoded and J-beta primers. A single record per CDR3 protein comes from TCRdb applying MiXCR to the 5' RACE reads. The sample holds hundreds of thousands of distinct CDR3 sequences, roughly 56% seen once. Sequenced input: blood. These receptors originate from a man aged 40-49 years in good health.

The rearrangement links TRBV5-1 to TRBJ1-1; 9 bases are a match to TRBD1. J gave up 0 bases and V 4 bases, and 7 bases lay outside the gene matches. Germline V gene data show CDR1 as SGHRS and CDR2 as YFSETQ. The CDR3 spans 16 residues. CDR3 region: CASSKGDREMNTEAFF. DNA of the CDR3: TGCGCCAGCAGCAAGGGGGACAGGGAAATGAACACTGAAGCTTTCTTT.

The J gene is TRBJ1-2, the V gene TRBV10-3; weak D call: TRBD1 (5 bases). Trimming stripped 5 bases from V and 4 bases from J, with 14 bases between. Germline loops: CDR1 ENHRY, CDR2 SYGVKD. The CDR3 spans 14 residues. The CDR3 is CAISPRGSIYGYTF. The CDR3 bases are TGTGCCATCAGTCCCCGGGGCAGTATCTATGGCTACACCTTC.

This chain joins TRBV5-1 and TRBJ2-2; D is ambiguous. The germline gives CDR1 SGHRS, CDR2 YFSETQ. Trimming pared 0 bases from V and 4 bases from J, leaving 13 bases between. There are 16 residues in the CDR3. CDR3: CASSLGRALSTGELFF. The CDR3 DNA reads as TGCGCCAGCAGCTTGGGTCGAGCTTTGAGCACCGGGGAGCTGTTTTTT.

The chain employs TRBV13 and TRBJ2-2; perhaps TRBD2 as D (5 bases). The CDR3 has 14 residues. Per the germline V gene, CDR1 is PRHDT and CDR2 is FYEKMQ (reference sequence). V gave up 5 bases and J gave up 6 bases, with 13 bases separating them. The CDR3 nucleotides read TGTGCCAGCAGCCGAGGGCACGGCGCCGGGGAGCTGTTTTTT. This codes for CASSRGHGAGELFF.

This clonotype was counted between two and nine times. The chain has TRBV28 and TRBJ2-3; 15 bases match TRBD2. Germline V gene sequence: CDR1 MDHEN, CDR2 SYDVKM. The CDR3 covers 16 residues. J gave up 10 bases and V 5 bases, and 10 bases lay outside the gene matches. The chain's CDR3 is CASSPPTGTSGRSQYF. The CDR3 nucleotides read TGTGCCAGCAGTCCCCCTACCGGGACTAGCGGGAGGTCGCAGTATTTT.

The V and J genes are TRBV20-1 and TRBJ2-5; 10 positions match TRBD2. The DNA end is more similar to TRBJ2-7, so the J call may be wrong. The CDR3 has 15 amino acids. Germline V gene data show CDR1 as DFQATT and CDR2 as SNEGSKA (reference sequence). In DNA, the CDR3 is TGCAGTGCTAGAGTCCCCGGGACTAGCGTCTACGAGCAGTACTTC. Translation: CSARVPGTSVYEQYF.

The chain has TRBV12-3 or TRBV12-4 and TRBJ1-4; 7 bases fit TRBD1. V shed 8 bases, J shed 5 bases, and the junction held 5 bases outside the gene matches. The CDR3 contains 13 residues. The DNA of the CDR3 is TGTGCCAGCGGGCAGGGGGGGAATGAAAAACTGTTTTTT. This sequence encodes CASGQGGNEKLFF.

This clonotype was detected only a few times. V gene TRBV4-1 combines with J gene TRBJ1-2, with 7 positions matching TRBD1. Germline trimming cut 8 bases from V and 2 bases from J; bases unmatched to any gene: 14. Germline-derived CDR1 and CDR2 are MGHRA and YSYEKL. This CDR3 comprises 16 residues. The chain's CDR3 is CASQQRGQQGNYGYTF. CDR3 nucleotide sequence: TGCGCCAGCCAACAAAGGGGGCAGCAGGGAAACTATGGCTACACCTTC.

V gene TRBV7-2 combines with J gene TRBJ1-2; D unclear. The germline CDR1 and CDR2 sequences are SGHTA and FQGNSA. V was trimmed by 5 bases and J by 0 bases, leaving 16 bases between them. There are 16 residues in the CDR3. The CDR3 loop reads CASSPRRESANYGYTF. CDR3 nucleotide sequence: TGTGCCAGCAGCCCCCGGAGGGAGTCGGCTAACTATGGCTACACCTTC.

A few counts support this clonotype. V usage is TRBV18 and J usage is TRBJ2-6, with TRBD2 identical over 10 bases. The CDR3 length is 17 residues. J was trimmed by 2 bases and V by 4 bases; bases with no gene match: 5. Germline V gene data show CDR1 as KGHSH and CDR2 as LQKENI. As DNA, the CDR3 is TGTGCCAGCTCACATCCAGCGGGAGGGCCTGGGGCCAACGTCCTGACTTTC. It is translated as CASSHPAGGPGANVLTF.

This chain connects TRBV27 to TRBJ2-7; the match to TRBD1 covers 10 bases. Per germline, CDR1 MNHEY and CDR2 SMNVEV (reference sequence). The V gene end was trimmed by 5 bases and the J gene end by 3 bases; junction bases not matched to a gene: 10. The CDR3 has 16 residues. This chain's CDR3 is CASSATGTGVHYEQYF. The CDR3, as DNA: TGTGCCAGCAGTGCCACCGGGACAGGGGTCCACTACGAGCAGTACTTC.

This clonotype was counted between two and nine times. The chain recombines TRBV29-1 with TRBJ2-5; D perhaps matches TRBD2 (5 bases). Germline lookup yields CDR1 SQVTM and CDR2 ANQGSEA. V was pared by 4 bases and J by 5 bases, with 14 bases between. The CDR3 runs to 13 residues. In nucleotides, the CDR3 is TGCAGCGTTGGTAACGGCAGAGGGGAGACCCAGTACTTC. Protein: CSVGNGRGETQYF.

The chain recombines TRBV27 with TRBJ2-3; D gene ambiguous. Deletions cut 3 bases from V and 2 bases from J, with 15 bases between. The CDR3 length is 16 residues. Germline CDR1 MNHEY, CDR2 SMNVEV (reference sequence). The CDR3 coding sequence is TGTGCCAGCAGTTTCGAAGGGTGGGCTACCACAGATACGCAGTATTTT. Its translation is CASSFEGWATTDTQYF.

This clonotype was detected once. The chain joins TRBV6-6 to TRBJ2-1; no firm D call. The CDR3 is 14 amino acids. Trimming cost V 2 bases and J 8 bases, with 13 bases left between them. Germline assignment: CDR1 MNHNY and CDR2 SVGAGI (reference sequence). CDR3: CASSYQPGIDEQFF. DNA of the CDR3: TGTGCCAGCAGTTACCAGCCAGGTATCGATGAGCAGTTCTTC.

The chain combines TRBV6-1 with TRBJ2-5, with 9 nucleotides matching TRBD1. With V trimmed by 2 bases and J by 2 bases, 15 bases remained unmatched. This CDR3 comprises 19 residues. Germline values: CDR1 MNHNS, CDR2 SASEGT. This CDR3 reads CASSESPGQGREDQETQYF. DNA of the CDR3: TGTGCCAGCAGTGAATCTCCGGGACAGGGAAGGGAGGATCAAGAGACCCAGTACTTC.

About this clonotype itself: The junction differs from germline at one of its ends, possibly a read error. The chain combines TRBV20-1 with TRBJ2-1, with 11 bases aligning to TRBD2. CDR1 and CDR2 (germline): DFQATT, SNEGSKA (reference sequence). The CDR3 is made up of 15 amino acids. The CDR3 DNA reads as TGCAGTGCGCCCGCTGTAGCGGGGGGGTACAGTGAGCAGTTCTTC. Protein product: CSAPAVAGGYSEQFF.

This clonotype has more than one count but fewer than ten. J is TRBJ2-5 and V is TRBV2; D perhaps matches TRBD2 (5 bases). The V end was cut by 8 bases, the J end by 5 bases, with 15 bases between. This CDR3 has 13 amino acids. Germline V lookup: CDR1 SNHLY, CDR2 FYNNEI. CDR3 loop: CASRGRSGETQYF. DNA of the CDR3: TGTGCCAGCCGCGGAAGGTCGGGGGAGACCCAGTACTTC.

This clonotype was picked up many times. The chain links TRBV7-2 to TRBJ1-2, with 7 bases aligning to TRBD1. CDR3 length equals 13 residues. Germline CDR1 SGHTA, CDR2 FQGNSA. The ends lost 3 bases at V and 8 bases at J; junction bases unmatched: 6. Here the CDR3 reads CASSFQGVEGYTF. The DNA of the CDR3 is TGTGCCAGCAGCTTTCAGGGGGTGGAGGGCTACACCTTC.

CDR3 protein: CASSEGWGSEQYF. CDR3 DNA: TGTGCCAGCAGCGAGGGATGGGGTAGCGAGCAGTACTTC. The V gene is TRBV7-9, the J gene TRBJ2-5; tentative D call: TRBD2 (5 bases). The J call may be wrong; the DNA end is better matched by TRBJ2-7. The CDR3 has 13 amino acids. CDR1 is SEHNR and CDR2 is FQNEAQ in the germline V gene (reference sequence).

The chain joins TRBV20-1 to TRBJ1-5; no clear D gene. V was cut by 0 bases and J by 3 bases, with 12 bases left in between. Germline CDR1 and CDR2: DFQATT and SNEGSKA (reference sequence). This CDR3 is built from 15 residues. The CDR3 DNA follows: TGCAGTGCTAGAGATCAGCCGGGCTTCAATCAGCCCCAGCATTTT. It is translated as CSARDQPGFNQPQHF.

The gene calls are TRBV12-3 or TRBV12-4 and TRBJ1-2, with D unresolved. Trimming shortened V by 3 bases and J by 8 bases, and 16 bases separated the two germline ends. CDR3 length: 14 amino acids. DNA for the CDR3: TGTGCCAGCAGTTTTAATCGGGGAGGTGGCGGCTACACCTTC. This encodes CASSFNRGGGGYTF.

This clonotype was seen only a few times. This rearrangement joins TRBV5-1 to TRBJ1-1; D possibly corresponds to TRBD1 (6 bases). Germline CDR1 SGHRS, CDR2 YFSETQ. V was shortened by 3 bases and J by 7 bases, with 16 bases between the two germline ends. The CDR3 is 14 residues long. CDR3 protein: CASSSSGVSGEAFF. DNA for the CDR3: TGCGCCAGCAGCTCCTCAGGGGTCTCGGGTGAAGCTTTCTTT.

DNA of the CDR3: TGTGCCAGCAGCCACGGACAGGGCCTCGGTTCGACTAATTCACCCCTCCACTTT. It encodes CASSHGQGLGSTNSPLHF. This chain joins TRBV3-1 and TRBJ1-6; 8 positions agree with TRBD1. Germline-derived CDR1 and CDR2 are LGHDT and YNNKEL (reference sequence). The CDR3 is made up of 18 amino acids. After removal of 3 bases from V and 6 bases from J, the junction contained 13 bases not matched to a gene.

The CDR3, as DNA: TGCGCCAGCAGTGAAGGGACTAGCGGGAACCAGCAGTACTTC. It specifies CASSEGTSGNQQYF. The chain has TRBV10-2 and TRBJ2-7, with 13 bases fitting TRBD2. This CDR3 comprises 14 residues. Germline V lookup: CDR1 WSHSY, CDR2 SAAADI. V dropped 3 bases and J dropped 8; count of bases not matched to a gene: 4.

This clonotype was counted ten times or more. The chain uses TRBV24-1 and TRBJ2-1; 11 nucleotides match TRBD2. CDR3 size: 19 residues. The V gene's germline CDR1 is KGHDR and CDR2 SFDVKD. The J segment lost 5 bases and the V segment lost 2 bases, leaving 13 bases of the junction unmatched. The CDR3 DNA is TGTGCCACCAGTGATTCAGAAATTCGACTAGCGGGATTCAACAATGAGCAGTTCTTC. Its translation is CATSDSEIRLAGFNNEQFF.

This clonotype was observed a few times. This rearrangement joins TRBV7-2 to TRBJ2-1; 7 nucleotides align to TRBD1. The J segment lost 5 bases and the V segment lost 5 bases, leaving 9 bases of the junction unmatched. CDR1 SGHTA and CDR2 FQGNSA come from the germline V gene. The CDR3 is 15 residues long. As DNA, the CDR3 is TGTGCCAGCAGCCAACGGACAGGCGAAAACAATGAGCAGTTCTTC. It encodes CASSQRTGENNEQFF.

The chain uses TRBV6-5 and TRBJ2-5; D may match TRBD1 or TRBD2 (5 bases each). The length of the CDR3 is 14 residues. The germline V gene has CDR1 MNHEY and CDR2 SVGAGI. Between the trimmed V and J ends, which lost 6 bases and 4 bases, there was a span of 15 bases. The CDR3 DNA reads TGTGCCAGCAGCCCCGCGTGGGGGACAGAGACCCAGTACTTC. Its protein is CASSPAWGTETQYF.

This chain connects TRBV9 to TRBJ2-7, with D perhaps assigned TRBD1 or TRBD2 (6 bases each). Germline V gene sequence: CDR1 SGDLS, CDR2 YYNGEE. The CDR3 runs to 15 residues. Trimming took off 0 bases at V and 3 bases at J, with 13 bases between the two ends. CDR3 sequence (DNA): TGTGCCAGCAGCGTAGCGGGGGCAGGCGACTACGAGCAGTACTTC. Its protein is CASSVAGAGDYEQYF.

With regard to this clonotype: At one boundary the junction diverges from the germline segment, which might be a read error. V is TRBV20-1 and J is TRBJ2-3, with a possible D match to TRBD2 (6 bases). The CDR3 covers 15 residues. Germline loops: CDR1 DFQATT, CDR2 SNEGSKA (reference sequence). The CDR3 bases are TGCAGCGCTAGGGTCTTAGCGGACACGCTCGATACGCAGTATTTT. Protein product: CSARVLADTLDTQYF.

The V and J genes are TRBV14 and TRBJ2-6; tentatively, D is TRBD1 (6 bases). Trimming pared 0 bases from V and 2 bases from J, leaving 14 bases between. CDR1 and CDR2 (germline): SGHDN, FVKESK. The CDR3 has 18 residues. The CDR3, as DNA: TGTGCCAGCAGCCAAGATAGGACAGCAGGCCCTGGGGCCAACGTCCTGACTTTC. It yields the protein CASSQDRTAGPGANVLTF.

The rearrangement joins TRBV3-1 to TRBJ2-6; 11 bases agree with TRBD2. V dropped 5 bases and J dropped 4; count of bases not matched to a gene: 10. The CDR3 sequence is 18 residues long. The germline V gene encodes CDR1 LGHDT and CDR2 YNNKEL (reference sequence). The CDR3 nucleotides are TGTGCCAGCAGCAAGATAGCGGGGGGGCCGTCGGGGGCCAACGTCCTGACTTTC. Residues: CASSKIAGGPSGANVLTF.

The gene calls are TRBV28 and TRBJ1-5; D call uncertain. Trimming pared 8 bases from V and 0 bases from J, leaving 23 bases between. The germline V gene encodes CDR1 MDHEN and CDR2 SYDVKM. This CDR3 contains 18 residues. DNA of the CDR3: TGTGCCAGCGGAAACCCACCACCGGGAACCCATAGCAATCAGCCCCAGCATTTT. Its protein product is CASGNPPPGTHSNQPQHF.